This TCR beta chain originates from a study of blood T cell repertoires in COVID-19. Germline V gene sequence: CDR1 KGHDR, CDR2 SFDVKD. Trimming removed 6 bases at V and 4 bases at J, with 11 bases between. This CDR3 has 14 amino acids. As originally analysed: Using reference gene primer amplification, nucleated cell counts were estimated. Some clones are missing from TCRdb's copy, which holds only in-frame ones; the method was immunoSEQ multiplex PCR. V, J and clone size reflect that table, while D and trimming were determined from the DNA. This table holds under 400,000 clones, roughly nine tenths found once.

The source of this sequence is a woman aged 25 to 39 with COVID-19, enrolled during active disease. Sample: peripheral blood. The chain uses TRBV24-1 and TRBJ2-2; D is unresolved. The CDR3 coding sequence is TGTGCCACCAGTAAAAGAGGCGGCACCGGGGAGCTGTTTTTT. Encoded protein: CATSKRGGTGELFF.